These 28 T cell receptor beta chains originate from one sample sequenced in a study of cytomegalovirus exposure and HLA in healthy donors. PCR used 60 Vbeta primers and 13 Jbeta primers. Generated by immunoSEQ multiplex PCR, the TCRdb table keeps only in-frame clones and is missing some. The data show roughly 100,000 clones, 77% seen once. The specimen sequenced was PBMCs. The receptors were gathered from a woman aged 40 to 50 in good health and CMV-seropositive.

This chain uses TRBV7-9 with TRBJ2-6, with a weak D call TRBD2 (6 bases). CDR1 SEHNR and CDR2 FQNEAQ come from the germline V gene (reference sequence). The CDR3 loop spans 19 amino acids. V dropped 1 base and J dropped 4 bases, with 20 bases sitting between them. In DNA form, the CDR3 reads TGTGCCAGCAGCTTAGGGCGGGGCGAGGCTGCGGGAGGGGCCAACGTCCTGACTTTC. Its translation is CASSLGRGEAAGGANVLTF.

CDR3 region: CASSGGTSGYTDTQYF. CDR3 sequence (DNA): TGTGCCAGCAGCGGTGGGACTAGCGGCTACACAGATACGCAGTATTTT. V gene TRBV9 combines with J gene TRBJ2-3; 11 nucleotides agree with TRBD2. The ends lost 3 bases at V and 2 bases at J; junction bases unmatched: 5. CDR1 and CDR2 from the germline V gene are SGDLS and YYNGEE. CDR3 length: 16 amino acids.

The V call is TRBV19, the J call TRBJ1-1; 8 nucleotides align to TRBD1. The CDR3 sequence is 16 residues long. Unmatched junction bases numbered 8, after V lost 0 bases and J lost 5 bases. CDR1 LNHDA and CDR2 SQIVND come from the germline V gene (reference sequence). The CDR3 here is CASSIDSTGVRTEAFF. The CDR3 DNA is TGTGCCAGTAGTATAGATTCGACAGGGGTTCGAACTGAAGCTTTCTTT.

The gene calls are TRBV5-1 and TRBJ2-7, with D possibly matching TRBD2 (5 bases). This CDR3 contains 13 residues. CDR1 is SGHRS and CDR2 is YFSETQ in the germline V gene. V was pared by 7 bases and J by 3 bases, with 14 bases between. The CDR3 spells CASAGEQSYEQYF. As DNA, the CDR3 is TGCGCCAGCGCCGGGGAACAGAGCTACGAGCAGTACTTC.

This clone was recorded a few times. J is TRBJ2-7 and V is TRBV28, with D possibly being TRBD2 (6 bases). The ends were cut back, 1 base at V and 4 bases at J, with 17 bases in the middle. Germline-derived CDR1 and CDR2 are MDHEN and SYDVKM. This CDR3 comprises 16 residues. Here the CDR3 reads CASSLLGGIGWYEQYF. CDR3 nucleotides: TGTGCCAGCAGTTTATTGGGGGGTATAGGATGGTACGAGCAGTACTTC.

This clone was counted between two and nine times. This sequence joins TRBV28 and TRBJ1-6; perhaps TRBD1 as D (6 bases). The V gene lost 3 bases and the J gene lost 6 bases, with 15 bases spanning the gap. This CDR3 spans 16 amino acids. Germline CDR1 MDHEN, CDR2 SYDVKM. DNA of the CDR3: TGTGCCAGCAGTTTTTTCCAAAGGGGGATTAATTCACCCCTCCACTTT. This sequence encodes CASSFFQRGINSPLHF.

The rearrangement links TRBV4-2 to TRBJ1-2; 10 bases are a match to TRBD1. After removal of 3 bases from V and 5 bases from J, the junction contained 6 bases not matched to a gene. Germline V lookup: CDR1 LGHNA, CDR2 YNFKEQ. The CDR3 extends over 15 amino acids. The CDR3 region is CASSQGDRGGYGYTF. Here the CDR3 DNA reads TGTGCCAGCAGCCAGGGGGACAGGGGAGGATATGGCTACACCTTC.

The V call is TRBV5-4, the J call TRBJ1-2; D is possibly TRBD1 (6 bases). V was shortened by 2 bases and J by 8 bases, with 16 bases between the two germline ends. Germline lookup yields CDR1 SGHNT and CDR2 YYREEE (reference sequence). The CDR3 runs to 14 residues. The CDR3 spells CASSFISGGVGYTF. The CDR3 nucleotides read TGTGCCAGCAGCTTCATCTCGGGGGGCGTAGGCTACACCTTC.

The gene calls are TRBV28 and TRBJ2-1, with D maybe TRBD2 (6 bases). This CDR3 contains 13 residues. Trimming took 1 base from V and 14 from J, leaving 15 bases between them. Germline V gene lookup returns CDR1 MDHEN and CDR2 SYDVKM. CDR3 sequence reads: CASSLFPRDSKFF. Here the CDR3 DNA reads TGTGCCAGCAGTTTATTTCCCCGGGACTCAAAGTTCTTC.

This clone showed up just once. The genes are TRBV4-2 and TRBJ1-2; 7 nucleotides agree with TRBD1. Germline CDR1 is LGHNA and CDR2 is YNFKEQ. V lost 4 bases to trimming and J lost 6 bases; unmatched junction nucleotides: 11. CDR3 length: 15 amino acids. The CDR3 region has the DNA TGTGCCAGCAGCCCCCGCTTTGGACAGGAAGATGGCTACACCTTC. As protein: CASSPRFGQEDGYTF.

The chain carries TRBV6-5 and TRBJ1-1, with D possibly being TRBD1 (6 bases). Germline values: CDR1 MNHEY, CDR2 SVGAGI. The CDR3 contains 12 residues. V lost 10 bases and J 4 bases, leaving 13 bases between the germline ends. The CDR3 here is CATQSRGTEAFF. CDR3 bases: TGTGCCACCCAGTCCAGGGGCACTGAAGCTTTCTTT.

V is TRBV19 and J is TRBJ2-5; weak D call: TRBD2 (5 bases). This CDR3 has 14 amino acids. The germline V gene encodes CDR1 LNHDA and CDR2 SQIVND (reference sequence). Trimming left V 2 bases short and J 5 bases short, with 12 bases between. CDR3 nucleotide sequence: TGTGCCAGTAGTATAATAGTCAGAGGGGAGACCCAGTACTTC. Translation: CASSIIVRGETQYF.

Here the CDR3 reads CASSASDRASVNTEAFF. DNA of the CDR3: TGTGCCAGCAGCGCATCGGACAGGGCTTCTGTCAACACTGAAGCTTTCTTT. The chain carries TRBV9 and TRBJ1-1, with 8 bases matching TRBD1. Trimming cost V 3 bases and J 2 bases; bases outside gene matches: 12. The germline CDR1 and CDR2 sequences are SGDLS and YYNGEE. This CDR3 has 17 residues.

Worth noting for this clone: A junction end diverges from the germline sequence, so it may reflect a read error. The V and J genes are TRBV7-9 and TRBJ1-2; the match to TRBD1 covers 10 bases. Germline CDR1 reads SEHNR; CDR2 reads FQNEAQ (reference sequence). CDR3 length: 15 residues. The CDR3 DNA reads TGTTCCAGCAGCTTAGCGGGACAGGGGTCGGGTGGCTACACCTTC. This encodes CSSSLAGQGSGGYTF.

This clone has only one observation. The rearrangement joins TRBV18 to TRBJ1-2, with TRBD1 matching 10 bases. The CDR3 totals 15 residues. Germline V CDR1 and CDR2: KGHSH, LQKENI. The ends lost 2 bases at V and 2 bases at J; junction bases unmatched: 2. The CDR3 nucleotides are TGTGCCAGCTCACCAGGGGGACAGGGGAACTATGGCTACACCTTC. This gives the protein CASSPGGQGNYGYTF.

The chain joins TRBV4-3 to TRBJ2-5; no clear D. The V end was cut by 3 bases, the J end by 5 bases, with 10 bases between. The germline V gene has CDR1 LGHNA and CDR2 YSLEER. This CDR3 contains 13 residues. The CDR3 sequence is CASSHRHFETQYF. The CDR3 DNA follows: TGCGCCAGCAGCCACAGACATTTCGAGACCCAGTACTTC.

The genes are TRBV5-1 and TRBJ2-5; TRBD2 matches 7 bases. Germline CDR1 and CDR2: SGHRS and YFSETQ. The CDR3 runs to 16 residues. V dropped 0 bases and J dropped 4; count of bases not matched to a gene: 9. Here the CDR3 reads CASSLDPAGLGETQYF. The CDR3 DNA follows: TGCGCCAGCAGCTTGGATCCAGCGGGATTGGGAGAGACCCAGTACTTC. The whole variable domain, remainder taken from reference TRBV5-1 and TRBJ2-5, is KAGVTQTPRYLIKTRGQQVTLSCSPISGHRSVSWYQQTPGQGLQFLFEYFSETQRNKGNFPGRFSGRQFSNSRSEMNVSTLELGDSALYLCASSLDPAGLGETQYFGPGTRLLVL.

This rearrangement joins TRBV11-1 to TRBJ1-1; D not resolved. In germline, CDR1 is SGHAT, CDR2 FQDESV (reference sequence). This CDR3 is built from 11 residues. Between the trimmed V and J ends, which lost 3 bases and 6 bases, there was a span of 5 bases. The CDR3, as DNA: TGTGCCAGCAGCTTCTACTCTGAAGCTTTCTTT. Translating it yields CASSFYSEAFF.

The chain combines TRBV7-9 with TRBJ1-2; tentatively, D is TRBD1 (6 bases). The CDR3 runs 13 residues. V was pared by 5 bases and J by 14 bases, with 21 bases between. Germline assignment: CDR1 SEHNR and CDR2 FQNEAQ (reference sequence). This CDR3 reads CASSQGGGSAGTF. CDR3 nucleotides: TGTGCCAGCAGCCAGGGAGGGGGAAGCGCGGGGACCTTC.

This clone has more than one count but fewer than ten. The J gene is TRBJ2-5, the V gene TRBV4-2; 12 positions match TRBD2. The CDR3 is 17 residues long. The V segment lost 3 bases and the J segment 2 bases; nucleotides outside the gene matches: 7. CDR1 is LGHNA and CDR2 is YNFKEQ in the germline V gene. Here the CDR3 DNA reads TGTGCCAGCAGCCAGTCACACGGGACTAGCGGGCAAGAGACCCAGTACTTC. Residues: CASSQSHGTSGQETQYF.

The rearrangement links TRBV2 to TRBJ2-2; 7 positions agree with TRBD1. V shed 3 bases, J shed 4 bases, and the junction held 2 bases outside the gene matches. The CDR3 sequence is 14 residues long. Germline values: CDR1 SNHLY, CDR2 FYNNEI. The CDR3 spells CASSEDRSTGELFF. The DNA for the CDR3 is TGTGCCAGCAGTGAGGACAGGAGCACCGGGGAGCTGTTTTTT.

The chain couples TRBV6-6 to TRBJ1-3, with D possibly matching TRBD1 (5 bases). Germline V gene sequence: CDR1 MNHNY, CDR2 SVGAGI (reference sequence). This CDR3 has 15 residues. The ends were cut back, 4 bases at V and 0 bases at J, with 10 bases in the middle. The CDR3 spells CASSFTGNSGNTIYF. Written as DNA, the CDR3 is TGTGCCAGCAGTTTTACAGGAAACTCTGGAAACACCATATATTTT.

CDR3 DNA sequence: TGCGCCAGCAGACAGGGGGGAGCCTCTGGAAACACCATATATTTT. It specifies CASRQGGASGNTIYF. The chain uses TRBV4-1 and TRBJ1-3, with 8 bases lining up with TRBD1. Germline trimming cut 6 bases from V and 0 bases from J; bases unmatched to any gene: 4. CDR1 is MGHRA, CDR2 YSYEKL, per germline. The CDR3 extends over 15 amino acids.

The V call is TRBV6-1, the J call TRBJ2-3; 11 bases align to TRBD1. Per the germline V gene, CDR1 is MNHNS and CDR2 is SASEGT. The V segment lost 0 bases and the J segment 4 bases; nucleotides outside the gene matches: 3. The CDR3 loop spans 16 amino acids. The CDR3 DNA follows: TGTGCCAGCAGTGAAGCCCCGGGACAGGGGGCAGATACGCAGTATTTT. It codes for CASSEAPGQGADTQYF.

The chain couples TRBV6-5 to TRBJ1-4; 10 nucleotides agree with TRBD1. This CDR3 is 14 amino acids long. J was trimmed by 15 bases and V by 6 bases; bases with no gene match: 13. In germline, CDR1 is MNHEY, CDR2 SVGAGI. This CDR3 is CASSTGTGATAVFF. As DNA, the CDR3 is TGTGCCAGCAGCACCGGGACAGGGGCCACGGCGGTGTTTTTT.

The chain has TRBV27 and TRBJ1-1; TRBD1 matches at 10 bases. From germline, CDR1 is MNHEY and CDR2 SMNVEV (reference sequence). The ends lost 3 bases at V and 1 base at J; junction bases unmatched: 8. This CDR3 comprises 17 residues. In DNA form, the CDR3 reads TGTGCCAGCAGTTTCCTGTGGGACAGGGGAGGGAACACTGAAGCTTTCTTT. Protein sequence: CASSFLWDRGGNTEAFF.

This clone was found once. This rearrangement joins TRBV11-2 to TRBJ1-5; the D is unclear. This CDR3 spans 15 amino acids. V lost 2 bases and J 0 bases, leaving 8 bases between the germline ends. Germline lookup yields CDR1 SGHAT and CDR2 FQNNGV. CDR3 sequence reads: CASSLNTDSNQPQHF. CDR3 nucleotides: TGTGCCAGCAGCTTAAATACAGATAGCAATCAGCCCCAGCATTTT.

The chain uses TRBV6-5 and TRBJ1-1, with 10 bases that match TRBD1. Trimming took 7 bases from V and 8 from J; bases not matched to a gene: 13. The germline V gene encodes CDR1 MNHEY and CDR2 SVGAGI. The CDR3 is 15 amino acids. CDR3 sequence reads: CASTRAGQGQGEAFF. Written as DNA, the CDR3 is TGTGCCAGCACCCGAGCGGGACAGGGGCAGGGGGAAGCTTTCTTT.